This TCR beta chain was documented in a study of blood T cell repertoires in COVID-19. For the study at large: The samples span acute and convalescent COVID-19 from the United States, Italy and Spain. PBMCs, B-cell-depleted T cells, or T cells provided the cDNA or gDNA that made up the material.

This CDR3 region has 15 residues. V lost 6 bases and J 1 base, leaving 15 bases between the germline ends. Germline CDR1 and CDR2: MNHEY and SVGAGI. In the authors' methods: Amplifying reference gene primers gave estimates of nucleated cell counts. Sequencing used immunoSEQ multiplex PCR; TCRdb keeps in-frame clones, though not all of them. The V and J calls and clone size are taken from that table; D and trimming were inferred from the DNA. The sample yields over 60,000 clones, 82% seen once. The sample was peripheral blood. The sequence came from a woman older than 75 with acute or convalescent COVID-19. The gene calls are TRBV6-5 and TRBJ1-2; maybe TRBD1 (6 bases). CDR3 region: CASSQKLRGNYGYTF. For the CDR3, the DNA is TGTGCCAGCAGCCAGAAACTCAGGGGTAACTATGGCTACACCTTC.